Sequencing of this T cell receptor beta chain was carried out in a study of blood T cells in healthy people across ages. Germline CDR1 reads SGHTA; CDR2 reads FQGNSA. The CDR3 totals 13 residues, both ends included. This clonotype was seen more than once but under ten times. Its antigen is unidentified. No DNA is shown, since the ends of the CDR3 on it are uncertain; the CDR3 is the one TCRdb lists. Combining a sample-barcoded 5' primer with a J-beta primer mix, a second PCR ran for about 6 to 12 cycles. From the 5' RACE reads, TCRdb called clonotypes with MiXCR, one entry per CDR3 protein. The table records fewer than 2,000,000 distinct CDR3 sequences, about two fifths of them present only once. Study-wide results and caveats: In older individuals, TCR beta diversity per million T cells was lower, falling roughly linearly with age.

Healthy Caucasian individuals from Russia aged roughly 6 to 90 served as donors. The chain links TRBV7-2 to TRBJ1-2. The TCR originated in a human donor in good health. Sequencing used blood. The CDR3 loop reads CASSSTFGDGYTF.